This entry is about one T cell receptor (beta chain). This clone was picked up one time. Its antigen is still unknown. One base away there is no much larger clone; base qualities are not given. This sample is part of a study of Ad26.COV2.S vaccination and SARS-CoV-2 variants (dated by TCRdb to the early 2020s). For the wider study: Vaccine-arm donors were drawn from COV1001, a multicentre, randomized, double-blind, placebo-controlled phase I-IIa trial of Ad26.COV2.S in healthy adults. Dosing of Ad26.COV2.S was intramuscular, at either 5x10^10 or 1x10^11 viral particles, delivered as one shot or as two shots spaced 56 days apart. A total of 32 samples were included in the TCR-sequenced set, comprising around 19 Ad26.COV2.S vaccine recipients, 5 placebo recipients and 8 SARS-CoV-2 convalescent individuals. The specificity and breadth of SARS-CoV-2-reactive T cell receptors after Ad26.COV2.S vaccination were assessed by TCRbeta repertoire sequencing. Investigators did not know the trial group allocation while performing experiments and assessing outcomes. Trial participants were randomized into five groups of five: low-dose or high-dose Ad26.COV2.S given once or twice, or placebo on both occasions.

The treatment or condition tag for this specimen amounts to: some 20 received Ad26.COV2.S at low or high dose, single or two shots; about five received placebo; per-sample allocation not given. For vaccine and placebo recipients, repertoires were sequenced using samples collected on day 63 after the first injection. In Cohort 1b, about 25 adults aged 18-55 years were enrolled at a single site in Boston, USA, between 29 July and 7 August 2020. Ad26.COV2.S was a replication-incompetent adenovirus type 26 vector that expressed a prefusion-stabilized SARS-CoV-2 spike protein derived from the original Wuhan strain. At the junction V is shortened by 2 bases and J by 2 bases; bases outside the gene matches: 3. The CDR3, from cysteine to phenylalanine, totals 15 residues. The CDR3 DNA has 45 bases and is translated from base 1. Via the germline V gene (reference sequence), CDR1 is LNHNV and CDR2 YYDKDF.

Results the study describes overall, beyond this receptor: The study lacked the statistical power to compare responses across vaccine doses or regimens. After vaccination, substantial breadth of spike-specific CD8+ and CD4+ T cell responses was reported. The authors noted that the TCR breadth and depth analyses may have underestimated total T cell responses. Ad26.COV2.S recipients had higher spike-specific TCR breadth than placebo recipients (P = 0.0014). Comparable non-spike TCR breadth was observed between vaccine and placebo recipients, consistent with only spike being contained in the vaccine.

The immunoSEQ Assay was the method used to sequence TCRbeta CDR3 regions. After extraction, genomic DNA underwent amplification by bias-controlled multiplex PCR, followed by high-throughput sequencing. The paper's processing steps were these. To quantify the absolute abundance of every unique TCRbeta CDR3 region, sequences were collapsed and filtered. Usable DNA was measured by amplifying reference genes present in all nucleated cells, and TCRbeta template counts were normalized to that usable DNA to estimate T cell fraction. Repertoire TCRs were annotated as SARS-CoV-2-specific when V gene, CDR3 amino acid sequence and J gene were exactly matched to a known reactive TCR set. The reference SARS-CoV-2 TCR set was obtained from MIRA and was filtered for enrichment in COVID-19-positive ImmuneCODE repertoires, whereby public or cross-reactive TCRs were removed. Using the MIRA antigens, annotated TCRs were further analysed by specific ORF or by position within an ORF. Breadth was defined as annotated unique rearrangements over total unique productive rearrangements; depth was the summed frequency of those rearrangements. Group comparisons of TCR breadth used two-sided Wilcoxon rank-sum tests. The immuneACCESS repertoire file appears here via TCRdb, limited to in-frame rearrangements. These files lack a portion of the clones; in checked studies, under half of the deficit traces to unresolved V genes, and the cause of the others is not known. V, J and clone size derive from that table, while D and trimming were established from the DNA sequence. The sample table records 350,000 to 450,000 clones; over 80% of these occur just once. Approximately 1.6% of the sample comes from the top ten.

The sequence is built from TRBV15 and TRBJ2-5, and 9 junction bases match TRBD2. Specimen: peripheral blood, collected in a trial of Ad26.COV2.S vaccine versus placebo. This TCR derives from a person aged 18 to 59 who received the Ad26.COV2.S COVID-19 vaccine or a placebo. The CDR3: CATSRPGLAQETQYF. The nucleotide sequence is TGTGCCACCAGCAGACCGGGACTAGCACAAGAGACCCAGTACTTC.